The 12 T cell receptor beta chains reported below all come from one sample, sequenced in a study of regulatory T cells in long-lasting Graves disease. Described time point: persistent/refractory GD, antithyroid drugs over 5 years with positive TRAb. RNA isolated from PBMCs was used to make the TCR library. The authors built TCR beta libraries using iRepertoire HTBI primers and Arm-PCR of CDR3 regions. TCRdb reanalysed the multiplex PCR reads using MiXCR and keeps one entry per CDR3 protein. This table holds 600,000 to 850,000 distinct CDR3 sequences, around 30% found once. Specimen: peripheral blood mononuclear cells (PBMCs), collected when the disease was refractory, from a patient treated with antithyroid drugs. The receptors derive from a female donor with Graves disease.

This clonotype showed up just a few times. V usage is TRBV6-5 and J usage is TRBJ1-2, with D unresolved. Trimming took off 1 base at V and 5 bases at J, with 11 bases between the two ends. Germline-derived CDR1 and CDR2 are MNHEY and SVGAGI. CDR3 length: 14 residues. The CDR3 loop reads CASSYFYGSYGYTF. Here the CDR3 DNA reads TGTGCCAGCAGTTACTTTTACGGGAGTTATGGCTACACCTTC.

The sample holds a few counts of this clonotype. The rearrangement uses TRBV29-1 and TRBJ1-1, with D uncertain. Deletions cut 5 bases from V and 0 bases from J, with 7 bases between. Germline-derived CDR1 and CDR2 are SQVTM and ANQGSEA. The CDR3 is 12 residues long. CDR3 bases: TGCAGCGTTCATAGAGTGAACACTGAAGCTTTCTTT. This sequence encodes CSVHRVNTEAFF. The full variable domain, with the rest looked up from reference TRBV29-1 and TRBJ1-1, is SAVISQKPSRDICQRGTSLTIQCQVDSQVTMMFWYRQQPGQSLTLIATANQGSEATYESGFVIDKFPISRPNLTFSTLTVSNMSPEDSSIYLCSVHRVNTEAFFGQGTRLTVV.

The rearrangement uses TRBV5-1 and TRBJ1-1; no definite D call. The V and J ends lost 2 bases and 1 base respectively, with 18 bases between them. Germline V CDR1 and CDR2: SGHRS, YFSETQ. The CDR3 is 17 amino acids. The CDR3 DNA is TGCGCCAGCAGCTTTACTGGCCGCAGTCAGGCGAACACTGAAGCTTTCTTT. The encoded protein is CASSFTGRSQANTEAFF. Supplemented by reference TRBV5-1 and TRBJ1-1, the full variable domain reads KAGVTQTPRYLIKTRGQQVTLSCSPISGHRSVSWYQQTPGQGLQFLFEYFSETQRNKGNFPGRFSGRQFSNSRSEMNVSTLELGDSALYLCASSFTGRSQANTEAFFGQGTRLTVV.

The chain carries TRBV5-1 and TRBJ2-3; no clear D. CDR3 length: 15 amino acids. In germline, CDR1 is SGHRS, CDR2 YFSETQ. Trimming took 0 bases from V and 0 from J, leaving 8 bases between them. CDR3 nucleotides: TGCGCCAGCAGCTTGGGGCTCCCTAGCACAGATACGCAGTATTTT. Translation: CASSLGLPSTDTQYF.

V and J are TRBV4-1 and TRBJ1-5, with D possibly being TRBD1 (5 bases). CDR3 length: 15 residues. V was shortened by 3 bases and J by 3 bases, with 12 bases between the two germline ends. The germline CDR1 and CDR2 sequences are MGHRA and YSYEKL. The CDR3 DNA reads TGCGCCAGCAGCCAGGGGACGGGGATCAATCAGCCCCAGCATTTT. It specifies CASSQGTGINQPQHF.

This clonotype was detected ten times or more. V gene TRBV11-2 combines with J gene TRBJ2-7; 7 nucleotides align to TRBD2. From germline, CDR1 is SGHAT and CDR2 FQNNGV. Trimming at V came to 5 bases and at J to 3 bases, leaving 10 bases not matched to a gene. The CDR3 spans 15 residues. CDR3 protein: CASSVKASGHYEQYF. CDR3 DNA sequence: TGTGCCAGCAGCGTAAAGGCTAGCGGCCACTACGAGCAGTACTTC.

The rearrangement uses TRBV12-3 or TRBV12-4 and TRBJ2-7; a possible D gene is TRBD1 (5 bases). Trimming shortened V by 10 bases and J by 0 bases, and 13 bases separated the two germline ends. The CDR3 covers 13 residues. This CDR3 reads CATRSDSSYEQYF. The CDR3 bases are TGTGCCACCCGCAGCGACAGCTCCTACGAGCAGTACTTC.

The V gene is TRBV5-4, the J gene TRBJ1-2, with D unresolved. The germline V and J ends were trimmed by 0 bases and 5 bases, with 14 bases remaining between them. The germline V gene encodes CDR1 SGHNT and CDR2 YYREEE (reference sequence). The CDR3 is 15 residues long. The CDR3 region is CASSLGAVKSYGYTF. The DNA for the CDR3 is TGTGCCAGCAGCTTGGGAGCGGTGAAATCTTATGGCTACACCTTC.

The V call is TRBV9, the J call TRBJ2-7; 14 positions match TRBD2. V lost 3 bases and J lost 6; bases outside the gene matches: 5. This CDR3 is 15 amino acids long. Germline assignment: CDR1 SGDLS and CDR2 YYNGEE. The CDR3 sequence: CASSAGTSGRFEQYF. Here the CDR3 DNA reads TGTGCCAGCAGCGCGGGGACTAGCGGGAGATTCGAGCAGTACTTC. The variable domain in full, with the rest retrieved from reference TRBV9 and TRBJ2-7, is DSGVTQTPKHLITATGQRVTLRCSPRSGDLSVYWYQQSLDQGLQFLIQYYNGEERAKGNILERFSAQQFPDLHSELNLSSLELGDSALYFCASSAGTSGRFEQYFGPGTRLTVT.

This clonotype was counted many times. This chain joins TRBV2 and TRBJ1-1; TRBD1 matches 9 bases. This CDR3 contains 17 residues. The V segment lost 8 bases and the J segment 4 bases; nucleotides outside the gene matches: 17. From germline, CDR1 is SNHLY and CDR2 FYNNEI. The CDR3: CASLSKTGQGIGTEAFF. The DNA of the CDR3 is TGTGCCAGCCTATCCAAAACAGGACAGGGGATTGGCACTGAAGCTTTCTTT.

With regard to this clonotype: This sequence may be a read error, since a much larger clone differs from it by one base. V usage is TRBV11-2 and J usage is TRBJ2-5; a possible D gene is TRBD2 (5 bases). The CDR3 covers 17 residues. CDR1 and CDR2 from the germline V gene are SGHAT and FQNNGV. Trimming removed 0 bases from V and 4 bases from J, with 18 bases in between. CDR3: CASSLELVGVSGETQYF. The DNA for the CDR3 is TGTGCCAGCAGCTTAGAACTAGTGGGAGTATCTGGAGAGACCCAGTACTTC. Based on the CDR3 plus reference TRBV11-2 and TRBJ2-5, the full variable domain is EAGVAQSPRYKIIEKRQSVAFWCNPISGHATLYWYQQILGQGPKLLIQFQNNGVVDDSQLPKDRFSAERLKGVDSTLKIQPAKLEDSAVYLCASSLELVGVSGETQYFGPGTRLLVL.

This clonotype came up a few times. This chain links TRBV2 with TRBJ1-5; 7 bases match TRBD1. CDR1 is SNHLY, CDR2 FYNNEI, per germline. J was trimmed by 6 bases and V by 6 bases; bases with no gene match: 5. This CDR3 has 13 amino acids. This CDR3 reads CASSDREGQPQHF. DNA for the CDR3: TGTGCCAGCAGCGACAGGGAAGGTCAGCCCCAGCATTTT.